A single sample is the source of the 18 T cell receptor beta chains below, sequenced in a study of beta chain features in type 1 diabetes. Study-level results: Type 1 diabetes patients had moderately but significantly shorter TCRB CDR3s in all four CD4+ subsets.

These TCRs' antigens remain unknown. Sequencing targeted expressed TCRB transcripts, as all isolated RNA had been reverse transcribed. TCRdb's table, derived via immunoSEQ multiplex PCR, lists solely in-frame clones and lacks some. The table lists 310,000 or so clones, about a tenth of them singletons. What was sequenced was central memory CD4+ T cells from blood. Receptor source: a man aged 30 to 45 with type 1 diabetes.

This clone was seen a few times. The V and J genes are TRBV2 and TRBJ2-5, with D perhaps matching TRBD1 or TRBD2 (5 bases each). The germline V gene has CDR1 SNHLY and CDR2 FYNNEI. The CDR3 totals 14 residues. V was shortened by 4 bases and J by 2 bases, with 11 bases between the two germline ends. The CDR3 bases are TGTGCCAGCAGTGCAATTGGGGGACAAGAGACCCAGTACTTC. It specifies CASSAIGGQETQYF.

This clone was seen many times. V is TRBV12-5 and J is TRBJ2-3; D is possibly TRBD2 (5 bases). The germline CDR1 and CDR2 sequences are LGHNT and FRNRAP. Trimming pared 2 bases from V and 3 bases from J, leaving 6 bases between. This CDR3 spans 13 amino acids. In DNA, the CDR3 is TGTGCTAGTGGTTTGAGAGGGACAGATACGCAGTATTTT. This gives the protein CASGLRGTDTQYF.

This rearrangement joins TRBV23-1 to TRBJ2-3; a possible D gene is TRBD2 (6 bases). TRBV23-1 is filed as an ORF, its function uncertain. CDR3 length: 17 residues. Trimming cost V 3 bases and J 5 bases, with 21 bases left between them. The CDR3 loop is CASSHRNGTWGKDTQYF. The DNA for the CDR3 is TGCGCCAGCAGTCATCGGAATGGGACTTGGGGTAAAGATACGCAGTATTTT.

At least ten counts were recorded for this clone. V is TRBV5-1 and J is TRBJ1-6; D not certain. Trimming cost V 0 bases and J 9 bases, with 16 bases left between them. The CDR3 totals 16 residues. CDR1 and CDR2 (germline): SGHRS, YFSETQ. CDR3 loop: CASSLAGEADGSPLHF. The CDR3 coding sequence is TGCGCCAGCAGCTTGGCCGGGGAAGCGGATGGTTCACCCCTCCACTTT.

The chain employs TRBV19 and TRBJ1-5; D gene uncertain. The CDR3 has 14 residues. V was shortened by 3 bases and J by 7 bases, with 13 bases between the two germline ends. Germline V lookup: CDR1 LNHDA, CDR2 SQIVND (reference sequence). CDR3 in amino acids: CASSIREFGQPQHF. The CDR3, as DNA: TGTGCCAGTAGTATCCGCGAATTTGGGCAGCCCCAGCATTTT.

The CDR3 protein is CAYAPSLNQPQHF. CDR3 coding DNA: TGTGCTTATGCTCCGAGCTTAAATCAGCCCCAGCATTTT. This chain uses TRBV30 with TRBJ1-5; D not certain. Per germline, CDR1 GTSNPN and CDR2 SVGIG (reference sequence). The CDR3 has 13 amino acids. Variable domain in full (rest from reference TRBV30 and TRBJ1-5): SQTIHQWPATLVQPVGSPLSLECTVEGTSNPNLYWYRQAAGRGLQLLFYSVGIGQISSEVPQNLSASRPQDRQFILSSKKLLLSDSGFYLCAYAPSLNQPQHFGDGTRLSIL.

V and J are TRBV11-3 and TRBJ2-2, with D perhaps matching TRBD2 (5 bases). With 6 bases removed from V and 7 bases from J, the gap between germline ends came to 15 bases. CDR1 is SGHNT and CDR2 is YENEEA in the germline V gene. The CDR3 has 14 residues. CDR3 sequence (DNA): TGTGCCAGCAGTGCGGGTCCCGGCATCGGGGAGCTGTTTTTT. Protein sequence: CASSAGPGIGELFF.

This clone came up a few times. J is TRBJ2-3 and V is TRBV29-1; 10 bases are shared with TRBD2. This CDR3 comprises 13 residues. Germline V CDR1 and CDR2: SQVTM, ANQGSEA. V shed 6 bases and J 9 bases; nucleotides not matched to a gene: 9. CDR3 amino acids: CSVQSGGAHTQYF. For the CDR3, the DNA is TGCAGCGTGCAGAGCGGGGGGGCACACACGCAGTATTTT.

This clone was seen just once. At one boundary the junction diverges from the germline segment, which might be a read error. This chain links TRBV2 with TRBJ1-2; possibly TRBD1 for D (6 bases). From germline, CDR1 is SNHLY and CDR2 FYNNEI. The length of the CDR3 is 13 residues. CDR3 nucleotides: TGTGCCAGCAGTTTGGACAGCGGTTATGACTACACCTTC. It codes for CASSLDSGYDYTF.

Concerning this clone: Other DNA sequences in this specimen translate into the identical CDR3. The chain carries TRBV7-2 and TRBJ2-5; 11 bases are shared with TRBD1. Germline V CDR1 and CDR2: SGHTA, FQGNSA. This CDR3 region has 16 residues. J gave up 5 bases and V 0 bases, and 5 bases lay outside the gene matches. CDR3 region: CASSLAGQGAGETQYF. CDR3 in DNA: TGTGCCAGCAGCTTAGCCGGACAGGGGGCCGGGGAGACCCAGTACTTC. Full variable domain (rest looked up from reference TRBV7-2 and TRBJ2-5): GAGVSQSPSNKVTEKGKDVELRCDPISGHTALYWYRQSLGQGLEFLIYFQGNSAPDKSGLPSDRFSAERTGGSVSTLTIQRTQQEDSAVYLCASSLAGQGAGETQYFGPGTRLLVL.

This clone has just a few counts. The rearrangement links TRBV5-6 to TRBJ2-1; D gene ambiguous. V lost 0 bases and J 9 bases, leaving 10 bases between the germline ends. The germline gives CDR1 SGHDT, CDR2 YYEEEE. CDR3 size: 13 residues. CDR3 region: CASSLGSAPEQFF. The CDR3 DNA follows: TGTGCCAGCAGCTTGGGATCCGCGCCTGAGCAGTTCTTC.

Ten or more counts support this clone. The V and J genes are TRBV10-1 and TRBJ2-2; D remains ambiguous. CDR3 size: 12 residues. Germline V CDR1 and CDR2: WNHNN, SYGVQD (reference sequence). V was shortened by 5 bases and J by 7 bases, with 8 bases between the two germline ends. In nucleotides, the CDR3 is TGCGCCAGCAGTCACCCCCACGGGGAGCTGTTTTTT. Translation: CASSHPHGELFF.

Only a few counts were recorded for this clone. This rearrangement joins TRBV2 to TRBJ1-2, with D unresolved. The CDR3 runs 14 residues. The germline V gene has CDR1 SNHLY and CDR2 FYNNEI. Trimming pared 2 bases from V and 5 bases from J, leaving 12 bases between. The DNA for the CDR3 is TGTGCCAGCAGTGAATTCGGGTCGCTTTATGGCTACACCTTC. Its protein is CASSEFGSLYGYTF.

The V call is TRBV5-1, the J call TRBJ1-4; no firm D call. Germline V lookup: CDR1 SGHRS, CDR2 YFSETQ. V lost 5 bases and J 5 bases, leaving 13 bases between the germline ends. This CDR3 comprises 14 residues. The CDR3 is CASRPDGHNEKLFF. CDR3 DNA: TGCGCCAGCAGGCCCGACGGCCACAATGAAAAACTGTTTTTT.

This clone was counted a few times. The CDR3 sequence: CSVVDSNQPQHF. The CDR3 DNA reads TGCAGCGTGGTAGACAGCAATCAGCCCCAGCATTTT. The chain employs TRBV29-1 and TRBJ1-5; D gene ambiguous. V lost 6 bases and J 1 base, leaving 7 bases between the germline ends. Germline V gene sequence: CDR1 SQVTM, CDR2 ANQGSEA. The CDR3 has 12 residues.

This clone was observed at least ten times. V and J are TRBV6-1 and TRBJ1-6; TRBD1 is a possible D gene (6 bases). There are 16 residues in the CDR3. In germline, CDR1 is MNHNS, CDR2 SASEGT. With 4 bases removed from V and 7 bases from J, the gap between germline ends came to 17 bases. The chain's CDR3 is CASSAPVRQGNSPLHF. CDR3 coding DNA: TGTGCCAGCAGTGCCCCGGTCCGGCAGGGGAATTCACCCCTCCACTTT.

V is TRBV6-5 and J is TRBJ2-7; TRBD1 or TRBD2 may be the D gene (5 bases each). Germline V gives CDR1 MNHEY, CDR2 SVGAGI. The CDR3 is made up of 9 amino acids. V lost 8 bases, J lost 6 bases, and 5 bases lay in between. The CDR3 region has the DNA TGTGCCAGCGGGGGCGAGCAGTACTTC. This encodes CASGGEQYF.

This clone has a count of ten or more. The chain couples TRBV5-4 to TRBJ2-1; the D is unclear. The CDR3 is 18 amino acids. V lost 0 bases and J 2 bases, leaving 18 bases between the germline ends. Germline V lookup: CDR1 SGHNT, CDR2 YYREEE (reference sequence). As DNA, the CDR3 is TGTGCCAGCAGCTTGGCCCGCGTTGGGCTACGGACCTACAATGAGCAGTTCTTC. Translating it yields CASSLARVGLRTYNEQFF.